This T cell receptor beta chain was recorded in a study of metastatic and nonmetastatic thyroid tumors. Study at large: Peripheral blood and tumor or nodule samples from malignant and benign thyroid patients were compared. Study observations and caveats: Benign nodules reportedly had significantly lower TCR beta diversity than malignant thyroid tumors in blood and tumor.

How the authors handled the data: Construction of a distant-metastasis classifier for papillary thyroid cancer relied on CDR3 differences across clinicopathological groups. TCRdb reanalyzed the PCR reads with MiXCR. The V and J calls here are based on TCRdb, not the publication. The table lists approximately 90,000 clones, over 9.5% of them singletons. This clone has a count of ten or more. Its antigen is currently unknown. Other nucleotide sequences from this sample produce the same CDR3. There are 16 residues in the CDR3. The junction had 8 bases not matched to a gene; V was cut back by 4 bases and J by 0 bases. Germline-derived CDR1 and CDR2 are SGDLS and YYNGEE. Prior to thyroid surgery, none of the patients had received any treatment.

The source is a female donor with papillary thyroid cancer or a benign thyroid nodule (not recorded which). Some clones in this sample may be carry-over from other donors' samples. The V gene is TRBV9, the J gene TRBJ2-7, with 9 bases identical to TRBD2. The sample was blood. The CDR3 DNA follows: TGTGCCAGCAGCCCCGGGACTAGCTCGAGCTCCTACGAGCAGTACTTC. This encodes CASSPGTSSSSYEQYF.